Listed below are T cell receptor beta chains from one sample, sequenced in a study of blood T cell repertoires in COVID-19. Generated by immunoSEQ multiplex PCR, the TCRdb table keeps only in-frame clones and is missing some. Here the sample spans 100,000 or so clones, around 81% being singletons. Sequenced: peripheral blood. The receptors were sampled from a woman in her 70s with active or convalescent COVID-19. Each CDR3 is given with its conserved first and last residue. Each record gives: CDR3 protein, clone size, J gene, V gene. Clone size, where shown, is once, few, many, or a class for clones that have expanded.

CDR3aa: CASSTGTLGIFPQHF
abundance: NA
j_gene: TRBJ1-5
v_gene: TRBV2

CDR3aa: CSVEGGDSYNEQFF
abundance: NA
j_gene: TRBJ2-1
v_gene: TRBV29-1

CDR3aa: CASRLGTANTEAFF
abundance: NA
j_gene: TRBJ1-1
v_gene: TRBV6-5

CDR3aa: CATSDPAGQGNTGELFF
abundance: NA
j_gene: TRBJ2-2
v_gene: TRBV24-1

CDR3aa: CASSTGHGYSGANVLTF
abundance: NA
j_gene: TRBJ2-6
v_gene: TRBV5-8

CDR3aa: CASSLGDRGEKLFF
abundance: NA
j_gene: TRBJ1-4
v_gene: TRBV5-1

CDR3aa: CASSWGGLKQETQYF
abundance: few
j_gene: TRBJ2-5
v_gene: TRBV5-4

CDR3aa: CASTLESGAGELFF
abundance: NA
j_gene: TRBJ2-2
v_gene: TRBV2

CDR3aa: CASKPYSSGNTIYF
abundance: NA
j_gene: TRBJ1-3
v_gene: TRBV27

CDR3aa: CASSQKGTSGGQGQYF
abundance: NA
j_gene: TRBJ2-7
v_gene: TRBV4-2

CDR3aa: CASSLEEGQGSTEAFF
abundance: NA
j_gene: TRBJ1-1
v_gene: TRBV7-9

CDR3aa: CASSQDRAGSYNSPLHF
abundance: NA
j_gene: TRBJ1-6
v_gene: TRBV3-1/TRBV3-2

CDR3aa: CASSFFASDTQYF
abundance: NA
j_gene: TRBJ2-3
v_gene: TRBV27

CDR3aa: CASSVAEGDSYNSPLHF
abundance: NA
j_gene: TRBJ1-6
v_gene: TRBV9

CDR3aa: CASHREWSEKLFF
abundance: NA
j_gene: TRBJ1-4
v_gene: TRBV2

CDR3aa: CASTLEPNSYNEQFF
abundance: NA
j_gene: TRBJ2-1
v_gene: TRBV2

CDR3aa: CASSLEAAIGQPQHF
abundance: NA
j_gene: TRBJ1-5
v_gene: TRBV5-8

CDR3aa: CASSPRQGSSYEQYF
abundance: NA
j_gene: TRBJ2-7
v_gene: TRBV18

CDR3aa: CASSLGTLNEQFF
abundance: NA
j_gene: TRBJ2-1
v_gene: TRBV25-1

CDR3aa: CASRVLRDKFGELFF
abundance: NA
j_gene: TRBJ1-4
v_gene: TRBV6-5

CDR3aa: CASSQQLAGRSYNEQFF
abundance: NA
j_gene: TRBJ2-1
v_gene: TRBV4-2

CDR3aa: CASSQVQPEQFF
abundance: NA
j_gene: TRBJ2-1
v_gene: TRBV3-1/TRBV3-2

CDR3aa: CASSDRYYNEQFF
abundance: NA
j_gene: TRBJ2-1
v_gene: TRBV6-1

CDR3aa: CASSPGTSGGPKDYEQYF
abundance: NA
j_gene: TRBJ2-7
v_gene: TRBV19

CDR3aa: CASSYLMTGRNSPLHF
abundance: NA
j_gene: TRBJ1-6
v_gene: TRBV6-5

CDR3aa: CASSPSRDQPQHF
abundance: NA
j_gene: TRBJ1-5
v_gene: TRBV7-2

CDR3aa: CASSLLGGAGAEAFF
abundance: NA
j_gene: TRBJ1-1
v_gene: TRBV6-5

CDR3aa: CASSLEATAGYNEQFF
abundance: NA
j_gene: TRBJ2-1
v_gene: TRBV5-4

CDR3aa: CASSRVGQGNYGYTF
abundance: NA
j_gene: TRBJ1-2
v_gene: TRBV3-1/TRBV3-2

CDR3aa: CASSQDTPGTDTQYF
abundance: NA
j_gene: TRBJ2-3
v_gene: TRBV4-3

CDR3aa: CASMMGDRVGTEAFF
abundance: NA
j_gene: TRBJ1-1
v_gene: TRBV3-1/TRBV3-2

CDR3aa: CASSLVPGQGYEQYF
abundance: NA
j_gene: TRBJ2-7
v_gene: TRBV9

CDR3aa: CASSPSSGANVLTF
abundance: NA
j_gene: TRBJ2-6
v_gene: TRBV18

CDR3aa: CASRQVGTYEQYF
abundance: NA
j_gene: TRBJ2-7
v_gene: TRBV19

CDR3aa: CSVAGGNTEAFF
abundance: NA
j_gene: TRBJ1-1
v_gene: TRBV29-1

CDR3aa: CASSRQGTTYEQYF
abundance: NA
j_gene: TRBJ2-7
v_gene: TRBV18

CDR3aa: CATSDPRGGTRDEQYF
abundance: NA
j_gene: TRBJ2-7
v_gene: TRBV24-1

CDR3aa: CASSQGGGPSYEQYF
abundance: NA
j_gene: TRBJ2-7
v_gene: TRBV3-1/TRBV3-2

CDR3aa: CASGRTGGSYTF
abundance: NA
j_gene: TRBJ1-2
v_gene: TRBV2

CDR3aa: CASSFSGGEQPQHF
abundance: NA
j_gene: TRBJ1-5
v_gene: TRBV7-9

CDR3aa: CASSLFTGPLRGYTF
abundance: NA
j_gene: TRBJ1-2
v_gene: TRBV7-9

CDR3aa: CASSRNRDQPQHF
abundance: NA
j_gene: TRBJ1-5
v_gene: TRBV2

CDR3aa: CASSRRQGPNTGELFF
abundance: NA
j_gene: TRBJ2-2
v_gene: TRBV5-1

CDR3aa: CASSQGASYNEQFF
abundance: NA
j_gene: TRBJ2-1
v_gene: TRBV7-9

CDR3aa: CASSLQTGGDYGYTF
abundance: NA
j_gene: TRBJ1-2
v_gene: TRBV4-1

CDR3aa: CASTYGDGNTIYF
abundance: NA
j_gene: TRBJ1-3
v_gene: TRBV12-3/TRBV12-4

CDR3aa: CASNSDSNYGYTF
abundance: NA
j_gene: TRBJ1-2
v_gene: TRBV7-9